The sequence of this T cell receptor beta chain was determined in a study of blood T cell repertoires in COVID-19. Clones were sequenced by immunoSEQ multiplex PCR, and TCRdb holds only the in-frame ones, with some missing. The data show tens of thousands of clones, roughly 89% seen once. This clone has a single count. The CDR3 has 16 residues. Germline V gene sequence: CDR1 LNHDA, CDR2 SQIVND (reference sequence). V shed 6 bases and J shed 2 bases, with 16 bases lying between them. The V and J genes are TRBV19 and TRBJ1-4, with D possibly being TRBD1 (5 bases). This sequence was found in a man between 45 and 60 years old with acute or convalescent COVID-19. Input material: peripheral blood. This chain's CDR3 is CASRPAGGSTNEKLFF. In DNA form, the CDR3 reads TGTGCCAGTAGACCGGCGGGGGGGTCGACTAATGAAAAACTGTTTTTT. The full variable domain, rest sourced from reference TRBV19 and TRBJ1-4, is DGGITQSPKYLFRKEGQNVTLSCEQNLNHDAMYWYRQDPGQGLRLIYYSQIVNDFQKGDIAEGYSVSREKKESFPLTVTSAQKNPTAFYLCASRPAGGSTNEKLFFGSGTQLSVL.